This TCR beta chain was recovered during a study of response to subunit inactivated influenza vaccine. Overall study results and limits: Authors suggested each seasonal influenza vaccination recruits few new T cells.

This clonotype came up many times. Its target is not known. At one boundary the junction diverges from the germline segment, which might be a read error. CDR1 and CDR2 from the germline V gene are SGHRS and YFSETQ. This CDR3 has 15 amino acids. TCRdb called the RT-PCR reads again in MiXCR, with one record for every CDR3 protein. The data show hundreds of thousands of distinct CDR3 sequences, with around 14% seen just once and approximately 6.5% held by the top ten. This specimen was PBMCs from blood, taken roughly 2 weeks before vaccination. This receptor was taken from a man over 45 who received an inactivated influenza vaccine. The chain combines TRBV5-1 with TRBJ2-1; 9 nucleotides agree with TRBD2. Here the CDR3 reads CASSSGTSSYNEQFF. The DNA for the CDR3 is TGTGCCAGCAGCTCCGGGACTAGCTCATACAATGAGCAGTTCTTC. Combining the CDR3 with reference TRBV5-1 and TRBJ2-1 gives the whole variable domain KAGVTQTPRYLIKTRGQQVTLSCSPISGHRSVSWYQQTPGQGLQFLFEYFSETQRNKGNFPGRFSGRQFSNSRSEMNVSTLELGDSALYLCASSSGTSSYNEQFFGPGTRLTVL.